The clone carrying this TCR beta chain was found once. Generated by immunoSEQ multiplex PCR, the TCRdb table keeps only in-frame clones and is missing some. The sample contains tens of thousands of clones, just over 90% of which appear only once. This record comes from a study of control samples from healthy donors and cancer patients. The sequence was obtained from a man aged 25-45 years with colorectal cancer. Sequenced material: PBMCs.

In DNA, the CDR3 is TGTGCCAGCAGCCAAGAAAGGACCTCTGGAAACACCATATATTTT. Residues: CASSQERTSGNTIYF. The chain carries TRBV3-1 (or the pseudogene TRBV3-2) and TRBJ1-3, with D hard to call. CDR3 length: 15 residues. V was trimmed by 0 bases and J by 0 bases, leaving 6 bases between them. Germline CDR1 LGHDT, CDR2 YNNKEL (reference sequence).